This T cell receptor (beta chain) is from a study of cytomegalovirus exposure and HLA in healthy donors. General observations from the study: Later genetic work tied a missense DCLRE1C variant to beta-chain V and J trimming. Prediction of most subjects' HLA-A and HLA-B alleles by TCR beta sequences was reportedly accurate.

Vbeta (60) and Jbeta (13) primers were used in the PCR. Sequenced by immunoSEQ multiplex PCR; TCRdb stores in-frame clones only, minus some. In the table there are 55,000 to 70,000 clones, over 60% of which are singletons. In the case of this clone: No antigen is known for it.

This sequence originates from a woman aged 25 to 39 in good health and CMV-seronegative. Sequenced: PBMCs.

Written as DNA, the CDR3 is TGTGCCAGCAGTCGCACAGGGGTCTACGAGCAGTACTTC. It specifies CASSRTGVYEQYF. The chain uses TRBV28 and TRBJ2-7, with TRBD1 identical over 7 bases. V was clipped by 5 bases and J by 3 bases; unmatched bases: 4. The CDR3 totals 13 residues. CDR1 and CDR2 from the germline V gene are MDHEN and SYDVKM.